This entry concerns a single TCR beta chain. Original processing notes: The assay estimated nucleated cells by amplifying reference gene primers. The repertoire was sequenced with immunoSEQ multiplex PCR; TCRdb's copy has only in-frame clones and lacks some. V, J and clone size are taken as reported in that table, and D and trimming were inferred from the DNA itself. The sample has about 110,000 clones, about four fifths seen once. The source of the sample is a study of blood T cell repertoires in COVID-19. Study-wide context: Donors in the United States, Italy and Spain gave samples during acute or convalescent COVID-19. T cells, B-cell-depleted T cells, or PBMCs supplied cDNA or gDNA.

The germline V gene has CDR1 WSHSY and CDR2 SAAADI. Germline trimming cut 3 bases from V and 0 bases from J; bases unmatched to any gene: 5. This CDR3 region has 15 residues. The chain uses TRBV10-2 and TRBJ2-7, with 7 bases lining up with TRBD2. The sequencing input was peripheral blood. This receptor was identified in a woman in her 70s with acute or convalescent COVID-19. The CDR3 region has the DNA TGCGCCAGCAGTGACCTGGGGGGGTACTCCTACGAGCAGTACTTC. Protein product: CASSDLGGYSYEQYF.